The 16 T cell receptor beta chains given below trace back to one sample, sequenced in a study of Tregs in tolerant kidney transplant recipients. TCRdb keeps only in-frame clones here, not all; method: immunoSEQ multiplex PCR. The table has under 85,000 clones, roughly 89% seen once. Material: CD4+ T cells from blood, obtained before the transplant. The origin of the receptors is a human donor who received a combined kidney and bone marrow transplant.

The V gene is TRBV28, the J gene TRBJ2-7; 16 nucleotides align to TRBD2. The CDR3 consists of 17 residues. Losses at the gene ends were 5 bases for V and 2 bases for J; bases not matched to a gene: 6. The germline gives CDR1 MDHEN, CDR2 SYDVKM. The CDR3 reads CASSLPGLAGGPYEQYF. CDR3 sequence (DNA): TGTGCCAGCAGTCTCCCGGGACTAGCGGGAGGGCCCTACGAGCAGTACTTC. The full variable domain, its missing parts supplied by reference TRBV28 and TRBJ2-7, is DVKVTQSSRYLVKRTGEKVFLECVQDMDHENMFWYRQDPGLGLRLIYFSYDVKMKEKGDIPEGYSVSREKKERFSLILESASTNQTSMYLCASSLPGLAGGPYEQYFGPGTRLTVT.

The rearrangement joins TRBV2 to TRBJ2-3; D possibly corresponds to TRBD2 (6 bases). Germline V lookup: CDR1 SNHLY, CDR2 FYNNEI. Trimming shortened V by 6 bases and J by 14 bases, and 18 bases separated the two germline ends. The CDR3 contains 12 residues. The chain's CDR3 is CASRRDGERLYF. CDR3 DNA: TGTGCCAGCAGGCGGGACGGGGAAAGGCTGTATTTT.

The rearrangement joins TRBV11-2 to TRBJ1-1; D gene uncertain. There are 15 residues in the CDR3. Trimming left V 3 bases short and J 0 bases short, with 11 bases between. CDR1 and CDR2 (germline): SGHAT, FQNNGV. The CDR3: CASSFSQNLNTEAFF. As DNA, the CDR3 is TGTGCCAGCAGCTTTTCACAGAACCTGAACACTGAAGCTTTCTTT.

The chain combines TRBV4-1 with TRBJ2-3; D is undetermined. Germline CDR1 MGHRA, CDR2 YSYEKL. The CDR3 totals 15 residues. Trimming shortened V by 1 base and J by 2 bases, and 10 bases separated the two germline ends. The CDR3 DNA follows: TGCGCCAGCAGCCAAGCCCCAACAGACACAGATACGCAGTATTTT. The encoded protein is CASSQAPTDTDTQYF.

The rearrangement uses TRBV5-4 and TRBJ1-2; D is unresolved. V dropped 2 bases and J dropped 7 bases, with 9 bases sitting between them. The germline CDR1 and CDR2 sequences are SGHNT and YYREEE (reference sequence). The CDR3 spans 12 residues. CDR3 DNA sequence: TGTGCCAGCAGCTTTTCCGGCGGTGGCTACACCTTC. It encodes CASSFSGGGYTF.

The chain carries TRBV7-9 and TRBJ2-7; 7 bases line up with TRBD1. Germline V CDR1 and CDR2: SEHNR, FQNEAQ (reference sequence). The V segment lost 5 bases and the J segment 5 bases; nucleotides outside the gene matches: 3. This CDR3 has 12 residues. The CDR3 bases are TGTGCCAGCAGCCTACAGGGGAACGAGCAGTACTTC. This gives the protein CASSLQGNEQYF. Looking up the rest from reference TRBV7-9 and TRBJ2-7 gives the full variable domain: DTGVSQNPRHKITKRGQNVTFRCDPISEHNRLYWYRQTLGQGPEFLTYFQNEAQLEKSRLLSDRFSAERPKGSFSTLEIQRTEQGDSAMYLCASSLQGNEQYFGPGTRLTVT.

The V call is TRBV4-2, the J call TRBJ2-7; TRBD1 agrees at 9 bases. CDR1 and CDR2 from the germline V gene are LGHNA and YNFKEQ. This CDR3 is built from 15 residues. Losses at the gene ends were 1 base for V and 2 bases for J; bases not matched to a gene: 3. The CDR3 nucleotides are TGTGCCAGCAGCCAAGGAACAGGGGGCCCCTACGAGCAGTACTTC. Translation: CASSQGTGGPYEQYF.

The chain joins TRBV7-9 to TRBJ1-2; D gene unclear. Trimming stripped 3 bases from V and 7 bases from J, with 15 bases between. Germline V gene lookup returns CDR1 SEHNR and CDR2 FQNEAQ (reference sequence). This CDR3 contains 14 residues. Here the CDR3 DNA reads TGTGCCAGCAGCTTTTTGGTCACGTCGGGTGGCTACACCTTC. Translation: CASSFLVTSGGYTF.

V gene TRBV2 combines with J gene TRBJ1-2, with D maybe TRBD1 (5 bases). In germline, CDR1 is SNHLY, CDR2 FYNNEI. CDR3 size: 18 residues. Deletions cut 0 bases from V and 6 bases from J, with 23 bases between. DNA for the CDR3: TGTGCCAGCAGTGAAGCAGAGGCCCTAAGTTCCGGGGGACATGGCTACACCTTC. Protein product: CASSEAEALSSGGHGYTF.

The rearrangement uses TRBV28 and TRBJ1-2; weak D call: TRBD1 (6 bases). The CDR3 sequence is 12 residues long. Germline loops: CDR1 MDHEN, CDR2 SYDVKM. This CDR3 reads CVTSTGDYGYTF. In DNA, the CDR3 is TGTGTTACTTCGACAGGAGACTATGGCTACACCTTC.

The genes are TRBV9 and TRBJ1-5; TRBD1 matches 9 bases. Germline V gives CDR1 SGDLS, CDR2 YYNGEE. The J segment lost 6 bases and the V segment lost 3 bases, leaving 7 bases of the junction unmatched. The CDR3 extends over 15 amino acids. The CDR3 DNA follows: TGTGCCAGCAGCGAGGGACAGGGTGCGGGTCAGCCCCAGCATTTT. This gives the protein CASSEGQGAGQPQHF.

This chain connects TRBV5-1 to TRBJ2-1, with 9 bases matching TRBD2. The V and J ends lost 4 bases and 6 bases, in that order; junction bases with no gene match: 5. The CDR3 runs 14 residues. Germline CDR1 reads SGHRS; CDR2 reads YFSETQ. The CDR3 DNA is TGCGCCAGCAGCCCCCGGACTAGCGTCAATGAGCAGTTCTTC. Its translation: CASSPRTSVNEQFF. The full variable domain, with the rest looked up from reference TRBV5-1 and TRBJ2-1, is KAGVTQTPRYLIKTRGQQVTLSCSPISGHRSVSWYQQTPGQGLQFLFEYFSETQRNKGNFPGRFSGRQFSNSRSEMNVSTLELGDSALYLCASSPRTSVNEQFFGPGTRLTVL.

The rearrangement uses TRBV28 and TRBJ2-7; 11 bases align to TRBD2. The ends lost 5 bases at V and 4 bases at J; junction bases unmatched: 7. Germline CDR1 and CDR2: MDHEN and SYDVKM. CDR3 length equals 15 residues. The CDR3 nucleotides are TGTGCCAGCAGTCCTGGGACTAGCGGATCTTACGAGCAGTACTTC. It translates to CASSPGTSGSYEQYF.

The DNA for the CDR3 is TGTGCCAGCAGCTTGGACAGGGGACTCGGGACGAACACTGAAGCTTTCTTT. Translating gives CASSLDRGLGTNTEAFF. V usage is TRBV11-2 and J usage is TRBJ1-1, with 9 bases that match TRBD1. V was pared by 3 bases and J by 1 base, with 9 bases of the junction left unmatched. Germline V gives CDR1 SGHAT, CDR2 FQNNGV. There are 17 residues in the CDR3.

The J gene is TRBJ2-2, the V gene TRBV4-2; 12 nucleotides match TRBD1. Germline V gene lookup returns CDR1 LGHNA and CDR2 YNFKEQ. V lost 4 bases to trimming and J lost 7 bases; unmatched junction nucleotides: 7. The CDR3 runs 16 residues. The CDR3 protein is CASSRGTGGAGGELFF. DNA for the CDR3: TGTGCCAGCAGCCGAGGGACAGGGGGCGCGGGCGGGGAGCTGTTTTTT.

This clone is classed as medium-sized. This chain connects TRBV7-5 to TRBJ2-7; the table's D call of TRBD1 was not tested on the DNA. TRBV7-5 is a known pseudogene. The CDR3 has 12 residues. CDR3 loop: CVRVVQSYEQYF. As DNA, the CDR3 is TGTGTCAGAGTGGTACAGTCCTACGAGCAGTACTTC.